The clone carrying this TCR beta chain showed up just a few times. Antigen: not known. Germline values: CDR1 MNHEY, CDR2 SVGAGI. Trimming at V came to 7 bases and at J to 5 bases, leaving 12 bases not matched to a gene. This CDR3 comprises 16 residues. The sample originates from a study of T cell repertoires in cytomegalovirus infection. Study-wide results and limits: Dominating the ex vivo response were HLA-C-restricted CMV-specific TCR beta clonotypes.

TCRdb passed the reads through MiXCR, listing each CDR3 protein once. The sample has 290,000 or so distinct CDR3 sequences; roughly 24% are singletons. V and J are TRBV6-5 and TRBJ2-7; 12 bases agree with TRBD1. Material for sequencing was PBMCs. The receptor comes from a human donor in good health (CMV status not recorded). Some clones in this sample may be carry-over from other donors' samples. The CDR3 DNA follows: TGTGCCAGCATCTACCCCCCGGGACAGGGGGCCCACGAGCAGTACTTC. Amino acid sequence: CASIYPPGQGAHEQYF.